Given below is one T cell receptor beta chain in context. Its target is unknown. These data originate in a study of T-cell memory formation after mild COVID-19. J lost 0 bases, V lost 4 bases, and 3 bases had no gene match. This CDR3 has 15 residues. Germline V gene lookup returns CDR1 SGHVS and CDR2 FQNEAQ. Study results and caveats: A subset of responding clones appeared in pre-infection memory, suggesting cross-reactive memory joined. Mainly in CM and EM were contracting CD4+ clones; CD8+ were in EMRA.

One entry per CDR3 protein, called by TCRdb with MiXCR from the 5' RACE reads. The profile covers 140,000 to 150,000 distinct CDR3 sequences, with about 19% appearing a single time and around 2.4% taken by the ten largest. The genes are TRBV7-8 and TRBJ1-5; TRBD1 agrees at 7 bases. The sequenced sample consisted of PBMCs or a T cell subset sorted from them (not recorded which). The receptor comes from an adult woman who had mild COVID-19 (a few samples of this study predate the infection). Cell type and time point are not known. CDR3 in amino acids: CASSSGQSSNQPQHF. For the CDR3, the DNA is TGTGCCAGCAGCTCGGGACAGTCTAGCAATCAGCCCCAGCATTTT.